This T cell receptor (beta chain) was obtained from a study of blood T cell repertoires in COVID-19. Study-level background: PBMCs, B-cell-depleted T cells, or T cells were the source of the cDNA or gDNA that made up the material.

Some clones are missing from TCRdb's copy, which holds only in-frame ones; the method was immunoSEQ multiplex PCR. The sample shows around 220,000 clones, roughly 82% of them seen only once. Trimming took 7 bases from V and 4 from J; bases not matched to a gene: 6. This CDR3 has 14 amino acids. The germline V gene has CDR1 SNHLY and CDR2 FYNNEI. Sequencing was done on a sample of peripheral blood. The chain uses TRBV2 and TRBJ2-3; 9 bases fit TRBD2. This receptor was taken from a woman of 80 years or more with active or convalescent COVID-19. The CDR3 DNA reads TGTGCCAGCAAAACGACTAGCGGCTCAGATACGCAGTATTTT. Its translation: CASKTTSGSDTQYF.